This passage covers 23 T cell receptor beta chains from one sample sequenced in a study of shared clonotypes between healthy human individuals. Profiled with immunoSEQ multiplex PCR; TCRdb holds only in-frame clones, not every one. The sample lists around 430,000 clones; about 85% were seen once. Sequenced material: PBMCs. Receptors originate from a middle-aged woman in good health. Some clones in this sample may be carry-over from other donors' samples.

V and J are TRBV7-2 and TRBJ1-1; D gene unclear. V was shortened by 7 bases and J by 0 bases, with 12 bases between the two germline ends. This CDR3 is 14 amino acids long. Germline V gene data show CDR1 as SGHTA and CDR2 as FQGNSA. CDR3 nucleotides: TGTGCCAGCAAGACCTCCTCCTTGAACACTGAAGCTTTCTTT. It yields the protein CASKTSSLNTEAFF.

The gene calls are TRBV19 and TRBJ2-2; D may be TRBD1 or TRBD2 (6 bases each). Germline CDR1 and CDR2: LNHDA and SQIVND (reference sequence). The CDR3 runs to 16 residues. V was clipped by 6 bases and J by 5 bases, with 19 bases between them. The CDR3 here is CASSPTGGLGTGELFF. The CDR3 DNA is TGTGCCAGTAGCCCAACCGGGGGCTTGGGAACCGGGGAGCTGTTTTTT.

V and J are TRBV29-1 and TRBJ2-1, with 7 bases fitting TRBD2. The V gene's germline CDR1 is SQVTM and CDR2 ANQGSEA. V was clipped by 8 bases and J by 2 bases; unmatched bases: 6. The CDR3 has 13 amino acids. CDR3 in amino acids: CSFSSGTYNEQFF. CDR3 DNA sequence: TGCAGCTTTTCTAGCGGCACCTACAATGAGCAGTTCTTC.

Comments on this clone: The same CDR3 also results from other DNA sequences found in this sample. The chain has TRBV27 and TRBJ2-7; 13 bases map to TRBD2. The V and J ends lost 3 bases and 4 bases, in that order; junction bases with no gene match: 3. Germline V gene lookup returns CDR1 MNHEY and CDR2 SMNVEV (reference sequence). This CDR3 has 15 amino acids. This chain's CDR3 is CASSLGTSGTYEQYF. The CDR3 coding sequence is TGTGCCAGCAGTTTGGGGACTAGCGGGACTTACGAGCAGTACTTC.

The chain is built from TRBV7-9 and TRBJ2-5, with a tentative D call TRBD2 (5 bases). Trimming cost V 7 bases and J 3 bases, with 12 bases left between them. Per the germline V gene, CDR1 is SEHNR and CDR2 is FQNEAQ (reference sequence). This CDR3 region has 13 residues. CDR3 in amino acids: CASNQAGEETQYF. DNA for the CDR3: TGTGCCAGCAACCAGGCCGGGGAAGAGACCCAGTACTTC.

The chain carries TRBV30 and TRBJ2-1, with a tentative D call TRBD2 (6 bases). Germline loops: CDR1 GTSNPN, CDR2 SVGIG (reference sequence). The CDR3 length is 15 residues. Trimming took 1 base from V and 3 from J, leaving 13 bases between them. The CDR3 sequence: CAWSGWREYYNEQFF. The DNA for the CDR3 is TGTGCCTGGAGTGGCTGGCGGGAATACTACAATGAGCAGTTCTTC.

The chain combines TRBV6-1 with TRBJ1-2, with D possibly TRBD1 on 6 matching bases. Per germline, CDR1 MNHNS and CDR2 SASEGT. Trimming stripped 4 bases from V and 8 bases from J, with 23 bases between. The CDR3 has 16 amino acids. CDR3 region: CASSAAIQGSVGGYTF. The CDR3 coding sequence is TGTGCCAGCAGTGCCGCCATACAGGGTAGCGTTGGAGGCTACACCTTC.

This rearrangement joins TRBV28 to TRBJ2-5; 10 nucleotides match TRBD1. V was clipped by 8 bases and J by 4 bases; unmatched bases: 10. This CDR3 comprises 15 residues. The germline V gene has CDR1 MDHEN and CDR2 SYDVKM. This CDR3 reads CASRTGTGVPETQYF. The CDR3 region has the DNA TGTGCCAGCCGAACCGGGACAGGGGTGCCAGAGACCCAGTACTTC.

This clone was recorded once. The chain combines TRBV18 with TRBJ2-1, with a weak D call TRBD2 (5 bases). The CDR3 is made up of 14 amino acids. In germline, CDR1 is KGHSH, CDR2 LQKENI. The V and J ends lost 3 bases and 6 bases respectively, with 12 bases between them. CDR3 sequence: CASSPARGGNEQFF. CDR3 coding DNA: TGTGCCAGCTCACCGGCCAGAGGAGGCAATGAGCAGTTCTTC. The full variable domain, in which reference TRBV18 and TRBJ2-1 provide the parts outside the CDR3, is NAGVMQNPRHLVRRRGQEARLRCSPMKGHSHVYWYRQLPEEGLKFMVYLQKENIIDESGMPKERFSAEFPKEGPSILRIQQVVRGDSAAYFCASSPARGGNEQFFGPGTRLTVL.

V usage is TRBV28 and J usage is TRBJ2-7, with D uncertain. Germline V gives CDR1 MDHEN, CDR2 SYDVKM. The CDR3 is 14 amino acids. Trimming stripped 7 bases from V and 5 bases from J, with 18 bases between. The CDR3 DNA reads TGTGCCAGCATCAATTCTCCTCCCAGGCACGAGCAGTACTTC. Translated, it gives CASINSPPRHEQYF.

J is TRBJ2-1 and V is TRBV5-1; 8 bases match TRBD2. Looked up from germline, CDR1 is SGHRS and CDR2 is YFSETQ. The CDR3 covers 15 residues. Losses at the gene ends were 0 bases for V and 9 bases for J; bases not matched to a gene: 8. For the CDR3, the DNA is TGCGCCAGCAGCTTGGCCGAGCGGGAGTTTGGTGAGCAGTTCTTC. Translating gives CASSLAEREFGEQFF.

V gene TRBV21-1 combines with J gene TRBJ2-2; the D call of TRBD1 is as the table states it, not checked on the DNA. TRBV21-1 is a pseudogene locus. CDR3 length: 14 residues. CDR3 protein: CASSPRTGPGELFF. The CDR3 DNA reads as TGTGCCAGCAGCCCACGGACAGGGCCCGGGGAGCTGTTTTTT.

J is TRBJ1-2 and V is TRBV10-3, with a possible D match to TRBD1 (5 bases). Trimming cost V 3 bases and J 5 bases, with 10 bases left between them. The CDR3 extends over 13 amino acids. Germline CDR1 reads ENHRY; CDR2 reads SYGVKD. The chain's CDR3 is CAISDPRQYGYTF. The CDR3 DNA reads TGTGCCATCAGTGACCCCCGACAGTATGGCTACACCTTC.

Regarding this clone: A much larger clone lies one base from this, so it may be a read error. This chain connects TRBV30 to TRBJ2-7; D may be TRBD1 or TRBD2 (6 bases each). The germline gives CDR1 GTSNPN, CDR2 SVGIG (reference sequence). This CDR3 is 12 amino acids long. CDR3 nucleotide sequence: TGTGCCCGGAGTGGGGGGCGTTACGAGCAGTACTTC. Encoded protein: CARSGGRYEQYF.

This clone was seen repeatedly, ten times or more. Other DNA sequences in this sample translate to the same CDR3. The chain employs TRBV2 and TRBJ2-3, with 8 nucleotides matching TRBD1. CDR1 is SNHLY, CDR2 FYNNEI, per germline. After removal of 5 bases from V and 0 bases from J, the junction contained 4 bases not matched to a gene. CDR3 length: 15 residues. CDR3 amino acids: CASSKDRASTDTQYF. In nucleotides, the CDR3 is TGTGCCAGCAGTAAGGACAGGGCGAGCACAGATACGCAGTATTTT.

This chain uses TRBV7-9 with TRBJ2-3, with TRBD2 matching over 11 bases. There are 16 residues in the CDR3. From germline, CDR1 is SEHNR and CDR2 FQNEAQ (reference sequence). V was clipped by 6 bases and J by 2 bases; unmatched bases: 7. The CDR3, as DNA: TGTGCCAGCAGGGAGATAGCGGGAGGGTACACAGATACGCAGTATTTT. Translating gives CASREIAGGYTDTQYF.

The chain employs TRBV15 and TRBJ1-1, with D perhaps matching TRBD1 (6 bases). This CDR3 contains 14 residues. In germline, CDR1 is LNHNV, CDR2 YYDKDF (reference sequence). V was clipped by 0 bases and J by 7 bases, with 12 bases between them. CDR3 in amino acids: CATSRDPDSIEAFF. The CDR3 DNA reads TGTGCCACCAGCAGAGACCCGGACAGCATTGAAGCTTTCTTT.

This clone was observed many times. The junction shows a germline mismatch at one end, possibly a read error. The chain's CDR3 is CASSLLAGGQETQYF. CDR3 in DNA: TGTGCTAGCAGCTTACTAGCGGGTGGGCAAGAGACCCAGTACTTC. The chain joins TRBV7-7 to TRBJ2-5, with 9 bases matching TRBD2. This CDR3 has 15 residues. Germline CDR1 and CDR2: SSHAT and FNYEAQ (reference sequence). Supplemented by reference TRBV7-7 and TRBJ2-5, the full variable domain reads GAGVSQSPRYKVTKRGQDVTLRCDPISSHATLYWYQQALGQGPEFLTYFNYEAQPDKSGLPSDRFSAERPEGSISTLTIQRTEQRDSAMYRCASSLLAGGQETQYFGPGTRLLVL.

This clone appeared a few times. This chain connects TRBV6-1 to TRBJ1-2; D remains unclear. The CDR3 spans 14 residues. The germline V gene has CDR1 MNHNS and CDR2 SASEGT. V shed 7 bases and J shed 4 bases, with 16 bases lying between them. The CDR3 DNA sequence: TGTGCCAGCACCCGCGGGTGGGGAACCTATGGCTACACCTTC. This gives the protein CASTRGWGTYGYTF.

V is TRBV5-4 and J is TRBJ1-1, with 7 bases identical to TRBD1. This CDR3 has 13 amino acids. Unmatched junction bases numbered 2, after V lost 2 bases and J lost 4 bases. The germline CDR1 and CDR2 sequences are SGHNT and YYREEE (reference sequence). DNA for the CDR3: TGTGCCAGCAGCTTCACAGGGGTCACTGAAGCTTTCTTT. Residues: CASSFTGVTEAFF.

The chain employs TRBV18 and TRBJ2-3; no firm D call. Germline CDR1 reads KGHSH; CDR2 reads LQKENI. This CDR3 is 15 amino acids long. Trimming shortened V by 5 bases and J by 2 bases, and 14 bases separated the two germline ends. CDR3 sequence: CASSTTVQNTDTQYF. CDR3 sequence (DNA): TGTGCCAGCTCAACCACTGTCCAGAACACAGATACGCAGTATTTT.

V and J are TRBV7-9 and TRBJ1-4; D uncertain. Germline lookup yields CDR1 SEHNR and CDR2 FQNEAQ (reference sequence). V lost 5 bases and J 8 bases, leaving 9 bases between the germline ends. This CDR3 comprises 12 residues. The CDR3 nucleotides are TGTGCCAGCAGCCCAGCGAGGGAAAAACTGTTTTTT. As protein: CASSPAREKLFF.

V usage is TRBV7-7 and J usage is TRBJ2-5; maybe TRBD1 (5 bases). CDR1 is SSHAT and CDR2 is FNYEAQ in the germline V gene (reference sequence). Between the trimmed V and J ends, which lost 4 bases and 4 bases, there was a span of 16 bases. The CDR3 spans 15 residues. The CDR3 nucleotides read TGTGCCAGCAGCTCGGCAGTAAAAGGGGTAGAGACCCAGTACTTC. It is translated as CASSSAVKGVETQYF. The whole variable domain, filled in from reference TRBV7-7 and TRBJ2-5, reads GAGVSQSPRYKVTKRGQDVTLRCDPISSHATLYWYQQALGQGPEFLTYFNYEAQPDKSGLPSDRFSAERPEGSISTLTIQRTEQRDSAMYRCASSSAVKGVETQYFGPGTRLLVL.